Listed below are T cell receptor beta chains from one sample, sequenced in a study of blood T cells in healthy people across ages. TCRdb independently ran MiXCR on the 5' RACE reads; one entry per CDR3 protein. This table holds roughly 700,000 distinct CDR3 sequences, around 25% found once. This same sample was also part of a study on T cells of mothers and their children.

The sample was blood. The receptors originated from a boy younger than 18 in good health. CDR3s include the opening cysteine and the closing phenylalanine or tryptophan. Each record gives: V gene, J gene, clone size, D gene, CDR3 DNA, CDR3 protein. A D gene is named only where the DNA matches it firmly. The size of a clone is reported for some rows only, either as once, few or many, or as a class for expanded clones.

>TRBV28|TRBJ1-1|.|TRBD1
TGTGCCAGCAGTCTCGGACAGGGTCGCACTGAAGCTTTCTTT
CASSLGQGRTEAFF
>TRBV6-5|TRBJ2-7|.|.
TGTGCCAGCAGTTACTCTTTCGGGGGAGCCTGGGAGCAGTACTTC
CASSYSFGGAWEQYF
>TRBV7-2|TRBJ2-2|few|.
TGTGCCGGATCTCAGGACGTCCTGGAGGAGGAGCTGTTTTTT
CAGSQDVLEEELFF
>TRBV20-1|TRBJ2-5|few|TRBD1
TGCAGTGCTAGAGAGGGACAGGGCCCAAAGACCCAGTACTTC
CSAREGQGPKTQYF
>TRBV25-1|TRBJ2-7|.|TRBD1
TGTGCCAGCCGGGACAGGGAGTCCTACGAGCAGTACTTC
CASRDRESYEQYF
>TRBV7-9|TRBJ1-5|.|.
TGTGCCAGCAGCTTAGCAGGGATTAATCAGCCCCAGCATTTT
CASSLAGINQPQHF
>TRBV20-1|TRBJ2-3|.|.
TGCAGTGCTAGTGGCCAATGGGGCACAGATACGCAGTATTTT
CSASGQWGTDTQYF
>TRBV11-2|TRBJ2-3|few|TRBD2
TGTGCCAGCAGCCCCCCCTCCCCCCTATCGGGACTAGGGAAAACTTTTACAGATACGCAGTATTTT
CASSPPSPLSGLGKTFTDTQYF
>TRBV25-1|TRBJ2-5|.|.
TGTGCCAGCAGTGAGGAGGTTCTAGAGACCCAGTACTTC
CASSEEVLETQYF
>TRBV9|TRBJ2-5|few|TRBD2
TGTGCCAGCAGCGTAGGACTAGCACCCTGGGGAGAGACCCAGTACTTC
CASSVGLAPWGETQYF
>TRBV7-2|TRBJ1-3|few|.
TGTGCCAGCAGCCACGAACGGGGATCGAAAGGAAACACCATATATTTT
CASSHERGSKGNTIYF
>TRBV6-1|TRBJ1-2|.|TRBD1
TGTGCCAGCAGAAACAGGGGGCTAGACTATGGCTACACCTTC
CASRNRGLDYGYTF
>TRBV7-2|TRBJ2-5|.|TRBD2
TGTGCCAGCAGCTTTAGAAGCGGGGGGGAGACCCAGTACTTC
CASSFRSGGETQYF
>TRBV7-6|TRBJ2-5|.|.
TGTGCCAGCAGCCTACCGGGACCTCGACAAGAGACCCAGTACTTC
CASSLPGPRQETQYF
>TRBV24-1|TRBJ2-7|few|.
TGTGCCACCAGTGAAAACAACCTCCCCTACGAGCAGTACTTC
CATSENNLPYEQYF
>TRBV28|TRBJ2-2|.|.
TGTGCCAGCAGTGGTATCCAGGGAGAGAAGACCGGGGAGCTGTTTTTT
CASSGIQGEKTGELFF
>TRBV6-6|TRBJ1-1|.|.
TGTGCCAGTACCGGAGTGCAGGGTGAAGCTTTCTTT
CASTGVQGEAFF